The rows below give T cell receptor beta chains drawn from one sample of a study of CD8 T cells in ankylosing spondylitis. A single record per CDR3 protein comes from TCRdb applying MiXCR to the 5' RACE reads. The repertoire consists of about 540,000 distinct CDR3 sequences, with roughly 13% occurring once and the leading ten covering 6.5% to 7%. Sequenced: blood, either unsorted or a sorted T cell fraction (not recorded which). These receptor sequences come from a male donor with ankylosing spondylitis. The CDR3 runs from the conserved cysteine through the conserved F or W. The D gene is left open where the match is weak. Some rows mark clone size as missing; the rest say once, few, many or name a class of expanded clone.

size: many
D: TRBD2
V: TRBV5-1
J: TRBJ2-3
DNA: TGCGCCAGCAGCTCCGGGACTAGCGGGAGTTCAGATACGCAGTATTTT
CDR3: CASSSGTSGSSDTQYF

size: NA
D: TRBD1
V: TRBV12-3/TRBV12-4
J: TRBJ1-1
DNA: TGTGCCAGCAGAAACAGGGGCGGGGACACTGAAGCTTTCTTT
CDR3: CASRNRGGDTEAFF

size: once
D: NA
V: TRBV7-2
J: TRBJ1-2
DNA: TGTGCCAGCAGCTTTTTGAGGGACGGTGGCTACACCTTC
CDR3: CASSFLRDGGYTF

size: NA
D: NA
V: TRBV2
J: TRBJ2-5
DNA: TGTGCCAGGGGAGAAGAGACCCAGTACTTC
CDR3: CARGEETQYF

size: NA
D: NA
V: TRBV20-1
J: TRBJ2-1
DNA: TGCAGTGCTAGGATAGTTCCCGAGGGGGGGACCTACAATGAGCAGTTCTTC
CDR3: CSARIVPEGGTYNEQFF

size: few
D: NA
V: TRBV29-1
J: TRBJ1-3
DNA: TGCAGCGTTGAATTTGGAAACACCATATATTTT
CDR3: CSVEFGNTIYF

size: few
D: NA
V: TRBV11-2
J: TRBJ1-4
DNA: TGTGCCAGCAGCTTAAGCCCAGCCCTCGCGGGGGAAAAACTGTTTTTT
CDR3: CASSLSPALAGEKLFF

size: NA
D: NA
V: TRBV12-3/TRBV12-4
J: TRBJ2-5
DNA: TGTGCCAGCAGTTCGGACGCCCTGATAGGGACCCAGTACTTC
CDR3: CASSSDALIGTQYF

size: many
D: NA
V: TRBV7-2
J: TRBJ2-1
DNA: TGTGCCAGCAGCTTACAGTTCTACAATGAGCAGTTCTTC
CDR3: CASSLQFYNEQFF

size: NA
D: NA
V: TRBV3-1
J: TRBJ1-2
DNA: TGTGCCAGCAGCCGGACCAAGGGCCCCCCGTGGGGCGGCTACACCTTC
CDR3: CASSRTKGPPWGGYTF

size: NA
D: NA
V: TRBV20-1
J: TRBJ1-1
DNA: TGCAGTGCTAGGCGATCGGCGGGCACTGAAGCTTTCTTT
CDR3: CSARRSAGTEAFF

size: few
D: NA
V: TRBV20-1
J: TRBJ2-5
DNA: TGCAGTTCACAGGGTTCCCAAGAGACCCAGTACTTC
CDR3: CSSQGSQETQYF

size: many
D: TRBD1
V: TRBV5-6
J: TRBJ1-2
DNA: TGTGCCAGCATAGCCGTGGGGGACAGGGATGGCTACACCTTC
CDR3: CASIAVGDRDGYTF

size: NA
D: TRBD2
V: TRBV11-1
J: TRBJ2-7
DNA: TGTGCCAGCAGCGGGAAGAGGGCGGGAGGCTACGAGCAGTACTTC
CDR3: CASSGKRAGGYEQYF

size: many
D: NA
V: TRBV6-1
J: TRBJ2-2
DNA: TGCGCCAGCAGCGTCGGGACTGGGAACACCGGGGAGCTGTTTTTT
CDR3: CASSVGTGNTGELFF

size: NA
D: NA
V: TRBV5-5
J: TRBJ1-1
DNA: TGTGCCAGCAGCAAAGCAGGGAAAGGGAACACTGAAGCTTTCTTT
CDR3: CASSKAGKGNTEAFF

size: many
D: NA
V: TRBV6-1
J: TRBJ1-5
DNA: TGTGCCACCTTCTACGTGGGGGACACCTTAAATCAGCCCCAGCATTTT
CDR3: CATFYVGDTLNQPQHF

size: many
D: NA
V: TRBV11-2
J: TRBJ1-1
DNA: TGTGCCAGCAGCTTAATAAGCACTGAAGCTTTCTTT
CDR3: CASSLISTEAFF

size: few
D: TRBD1
V: TRBV19
J: TRBJ1-1
DNA: TGTGAAACCCGGAGGGACAGGAACACTGAAGCTTTCTTT
CDR3: CETRRDRNTEAFF

size: NA
D: NA
V: TRBV12-3/TRBV12-4
J: TRBJ1-2
DNA: TGTGCCAGCAGCCCCTCCCTTTTTTATGGCTACACCTTC
CDR3: CASSPSLFYGYTF

size: NA
D: TRBD1
V: TRBV19
J: TRBJ2-1
DNA: TGTGCCAGTTCCGGGACAGGGGTCAATGAGCAGTTCTTC
CDR3: CASSGTGVNEQFF

size: many
D: NA
V: TRBV5-1
J: TRBJ2-7
DNA: TGCGCCAGCAGCTTGGACGGGACACCTTCCTACGAGCAGTACTTC
CDR3: CASSLDGTPSYEQYF

size: NA
D: NA
V: TRBV6-2/TRBV6-3
J: TRBJ1-5
DNA: TGTGCCACCGTCGGGGGGCGTAGCAATCAGCCCCAGCATTTT
CDR3: CATVGGRSNQPQHF

size: few
D: NA
V: TRBV5-1
J: TRBJ1-4
DNA: TGCGCCAGCAGCTCTGACCTCCGGGACGGGAATGAAAAACTGTTTTTT
CDR3: CASSSDLRDGNEKLFF

size: NA
D: TRBD2
V: TRBV12-3/TRBV12-4
J: TRBJ2-7
DNA: TGTGCCAGCAGTTTTCCTAGCGGAGGCACCTACGAGCAGTACTTC
CDR3: CASSFPSGGTYEQYF

size: NA
D: NA
V: TRBV5-1
J: TRBJ2-5
DNA: TGCGCCAGCAGCTTGGCCGGGACCCTGCAAGAGACCCAGTACTTC
CDR3: CASSLAGTLQETQYF

size: few
D: NA
V: TRBV30
J: TRBJ2-2
DNA: TGTGCCTGGAGTGTACCTCGGGGAGGGGAGCTGTTTTTT
CDR3: CAWSVPRGGELFF

size: NA
D: TRBD1
V: TRBV29-1
J: TRBJ1-1
DNA: TGCAGCGTTGGGACAGGGGGCGCGGGGAACACTGAAGCTTTCTTT
CDR3: CSVGTGGAGNTEAFF

size: NA
D: NA
V: TRBV12-3/TRBV12-4
J: TRBJ2-1
DNA: TGTGCCAGCAGTTTCTGGCAGACACACAATGAGCAGTTCTTC
CDR3: CASSFWQTHNEQFF